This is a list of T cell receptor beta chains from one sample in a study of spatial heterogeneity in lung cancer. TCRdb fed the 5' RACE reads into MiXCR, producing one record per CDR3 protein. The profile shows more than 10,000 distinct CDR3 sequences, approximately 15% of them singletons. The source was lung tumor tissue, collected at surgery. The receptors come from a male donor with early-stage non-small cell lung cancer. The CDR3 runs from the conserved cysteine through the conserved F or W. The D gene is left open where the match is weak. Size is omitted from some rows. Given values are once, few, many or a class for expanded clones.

cdr3_nt: TGTGCCAGCAGCTCCCAAGGCAGTTCTGGAAACACCATATATTTT; cdr3_aa: CASSSQGSSGNTIYF; j_call: TRBJ1-3; d_call: -; v_call: TRBV7-2; clone_size: -
cdr3_nt: TGCAGTGCTAGAGATCTAGACTGGACCGGGGAGCTGTTTTTT; cdr3_aa: CSARDLDWTGELFF; j_call: TRBJ2-2; d_call: -; v_call: TRBV20-1; clone_size: -
cdr3_nt: TGCGCCAGCAGCTTCACAGGGGGAAACACTGAAGCTTTCTTT; cdr3_aa: CASSFTGGNTEAFF; j_call: TRBJ1-1; d_call: TRBD1; v_call: TRBV5-1; clone_size: -
cdr3_nt: TGCAGTGCAACAGGGGTCAACACCGGGGAGCTGTTTTTT; cdr3_aa: CSATGVNTGELFF; j_call: TRBJ2-2; d_call: TRBD1; v_call: TRBV20-1; clone_size: -
cdr3_nt: TGTGCCAGCAAGTTGGGGGAAAAGGGGTCCTACGAGCAGTACTTC; cdr3_aa: CASKLGEKGSYEQYF; j_call: TRBJ2-7; d_call: -; v_call: TRBV28; clone_size: medium-sized
cdr3_nt: TGTGCCAGCAGCTTAGAACAGTTTATTTTGGACAATGAGCAGTTCTTC; cdr3_aa: CASSLEQFILDNEQFF; j_call: TRBJ2-1; d_call: -; v_call: TRBV7-9; clone_size: medium-sized
cdr3_nt: TGTGCCATCAGTGCGGCAGGTAGCAATCAGCCCCAGCATTTT; cdr3_aa: CAISAAGSNQPQHF; j_call: TRBJ1-5; d_call: -; v_call: TRBV10-3; clone_size: many
cdr3_nt: TGTGCCAGCCTAGCGGGAGGTTCCTACAATGAGCAGTTCTTC; cdr3_aa: CASLAGGSYNEQFF; j_call: TRBJ2-1; d_call: TRBD2; v_call: TRBV28; clone_size: medium-sized
cdr3_nt: TGTGCCAGCAGCGTAGGACCTTGGAAAGGGCGGGAGGCGACCTACGAGCAGTACTTC; cdr3_aa: CASSVGPWKGREATYEQYF; j_call: TRBJ2-7; d_call: TRBD2; v_call: TRBV9; clone_size: many
cdr3_nt: TGTGCCAGCAGCCTAGAGCCGGAGACCCAGTACTTC; cdr3_aa: CASSLEPETQYF; j_call: TRBJ2-5; d_call: -; v_call: TRBV7-9; clone_size: many
cdr3_nt: TGTGCCAGCGGGGGTCCTAAAACTGAGCAGTTCTTC; cdr3_aa: CASGGPKTEQFF; j_call: TRBJ2-1; d_call: -; v_call: TRBV7-2; clone_size: many
cdr3_nt: TGTGCCACTCCGACGAACACCGGGGAGCTGTTTTTT; cdr3_aa: CATPTNTGELFF; j_call: TRBJ2-2; d_call: -; v_call: TRBV19; clone_size: many
cdr3_nt: TGCAGTGCTAGTAGTACGAGCTCTGGAAACACCATATATTTT; cdr3_aa: CSASSTSSGNTIYF; j_call: TRBJ1-3; d_call: -; v_call: TRBV20-1; clone_size: -
cdr3_nt: TGTGCCAGCAGCCACCCGACTAGCAATCCCCCAGATACGCAGTATTTT; cdr3_aa: CASSHPTSNPPDTQYF; j_call: TRBJ2-3; d_call: TRBD2; v_call: TRBV11-2; clone_size: few
cdr3_nt: TGTGCCAGCAGCTTACAGGGGGCAAAAGAGACCCAGTACTTC; cdr3_aa: CASSLQGAKETQYF; j_call: TRBJ2-5; d_call: TRBD1; v_call: TRBV5-4; clone_size: -
cdr3_nt: TGCAGTGCGGGTGGGACTAGCGGGAGACAAGAGACCCAGTACTTC; cdr3_aa: CSAGGTSGRQETQYF; j_call: TRBJ2-5; d_call: TRBD2; v_call: TRBV20-1; clone_size: many
cdr3_nt: TGCAGTGCCAGACTAGCGGGAGTTAGGGCAGATACGCAGTATTTT; cdr3_aa: CSARLAGVRADTQYF; j_call: TRBJ2-3; d_call: TRBD2; v_call: TRBV20-1; clone_size: -
cdr3_nt: TGTGCCAGCAGCCACCCGACAGAAGAGAACACCATATATTTT; cdr3_aa: CASSHPTEENTIYF; j_call: TRBJ1-3; d_call: -; v_call: TRBV3-1; clone_size: -
cdr3_nt: TGCAGTGCTAGCGGAGGGTTCTCTGGAAACACCATATATTTT; cdr3_aa: CSASGGFSGNTIYF; j_call: TRBJ1-3; d_call: -; v_call: TRBV20-1; clone_size: -
cdr3_nt: TGCGTCAGCAGCTTGGGAGTTCCGGGACAGGGGACTGAAGCTTTCTTT; cdr3_aa: CVSSLGVPGQGTEAFF; j_call: TRBJ1-1; d_call: TRBD1; v_call: TRBV5-1; clone_size: many
cdr3_nt: TGTGCCAGCGGTAGGGGGGCAGTCGGGGCCAACGTCCTGACTTTC; cdr3_aa: CASGRGAVGANVLTF; j_call: TRBJ2-6; d_call: -; v_call: TRBV7-2; clone_size: few
cdr3_nt: TGTGCCAGCAGCCCCAGGCTAGCTGATCCCGGATTCTTC; cdr3_aa: CASSPRLADPGFF; j_call: TRBJ2-1; d_call: -; v_call: TRBV7-2; clone_size: many
cdr3_nt: TGTGCCAGCAGCGCCCGGACAGGGAGGGACTACGAGCAGTACTTC; cdr3_aa: CASSARTGRDYEQYF; j_call: TRBJ2-7; d_call: -; v_call: TRBV7-2; clone_size: many
cdr3_nt: TGTGCCAGCAGGGCCTCAGGGATTGCAGATACGCAGTATTTT; cdr3_aa: CASRASGIADTQYF; j_call: TRBJ2-3; d_call: -; v_call: TRBV11-2; clone_size: -
cdr3_nt: TGTGCCAGCAGTCAACCGCTAGCGGATAGCACAGATACGCAGTATTTT; cdr3_aa: CASSQPLADSTDTQYF; j_call: TRBJ2-3; d_call: TRBD2; v_call: TRBV12-3/TRBV12-4; clone_size: large
cdr3_nt: TGCAGCGTTGGTCAGCAACAAGAGACCCAGTACTTC; cdr3_aa: CSVGQQQETQYF; j_call: TRBJ2-5; d_call: -; v_call: TRBV29-1; clone_size: many
cdr3_nt: TGTGCCACCAGCAGAGATCTCGAGACAGCTTTCCCGCAGTATTTT; cdr3_aa: CATSRDLETAFPQYF; j_call: TRBJ2-3; d_call: -; v_call: TRBV15; clone_size: medium-sized
cdr3_nt: TGCAGTGCTGTACGACAGGGGTACACTGAAGCTTTCTTT; cdr3_aa: CSAVRQGYTEAFF; j_call: TRBJ1-1; d_call: TRBD1; v_call: TRBV20-1; clone_size: many
cdr3_nt: TGTGCCAGCAGTTACCAACTCAACACTGAAGCTTTCTTT; cdr3_aa: CASSYQLNTEAFF; j_call: TRBJ1-1; d_call: -; v_call: TRBV6-6; clone_size: -
cdr3_nt: TGTGCCAGCAGCTTCGGGACAGGGACTGAGACCCAGTACTTC; cdr3_aa: CASSFGTGTETQYF; j_call: TRBJ2-5; d_call: TRBD1; v_call: TRBV5-6; clone_size: many
cdr3_nt: TGTGCCAGCAGTTATGCCGGGGGAGGGAACAATGAGCAGTTCTTC; cdr3_aa: CASSYAGGGNNEQFF; j_call: TRBJ2-1; d_call: TRBD2; v_call: TRBV6-5; clone_size: many
cdr3_nt: TGCGCCAGCAGCCCTCAGGGAGGACTCTACGAGCAGTACTTC; cdr3_aa: CASSPQGGLYEQYF; j_call: TRBJ2-7; d_call: -; v_call: TRBV5-1; clone_size: -
cdr3_nt: TGTGCCACCAGCAGAGCTACAGGGAAGATGATCTTC; cdr3_aa: CATSRATGKMIF; j_call: TRBJ2-1; d_call: -; v_call: TRBV15; clone_size: -
cdr3_nt: TGTGCCAGCAGCCTACAACTGGGGCAAGAGACCCAGTACTTC; cdr3_aa: CASSLQLGQETQYF; j_call: TRBJ2-5; d_call: -; v_call: TRBV5-4; clone_size: many
cdr3_nt: TGTGCCATCAGTGAGGGGGCCGCAGATACGCAGTATTTT; cdr3_aa: CAISEGAADTQYF; j_call: TRBJ2-3; d_call: -; v_call: TRBV10-3; clone_size: many
cdr3_nt: TGTGCCAGCAGCCAATACGGACCGAACACTGAAGCTTTCTTT; cdr3_aa: CASSQYGPNTEAFF; j_call: TRBJ1-1; d_call: -; v_call: TRBV14; clone_size: -
cdr3_nt: TGCGCCAGCAGCTTATACACAGATACGCAGTATTTT; cdr3_aa: CASSLYTDTQYF; j_call: TRBJ2-3; d_call: -; v_call: TRBV7-2; clone_size: medium-sized
cdr3_nt: TGCAGCGTTATCGGGAGGGGACAGAGAACTTATGGCTACACCTTC; cdr3_aa: CSVIGRGQRTYGYTF; j_call: TRBJ1-2; d_call: TRBD1; v_call: TRBV29-1; clone_size: few
cdr3_nt: TGTGCCAGCAGCCAAGGGGCCGGGACAGGGGGCTACGAGCAGTACTTC; cdr3_aa: CASSQGAGTGGYEQYF; j_call: TRBJ2-7; d_call: TRBD1; v_call: TRBV3-1; clone_size: -
cdr3_nt: TGCGCCAGCCGGTGGGGCTGGAGCTCCTACGAGCAGTACTTC; cdr3_aa: CASRWGWSSYEQYF; j_call: TRBJ2-7; d_call: -; v_call: TRBV4-1; clone_size: -
cdr3_nt: TGTGCCAGCAGTGGACTAGTTTCCTACAATGAGCAGTTCTTC; cdr3_aa: CASSGLVSYNEQFF; j_call: TRBJ2-1; d_call: TRBD2; v_call: TRBV5-6; clone_size: many
cdr3_nt: TGTGCCAGCAGATGGGGGGATACGCAGTATTTT; cdr3_aa: CASRWGDTQYF; j_call: TRBJ2-3; d_call: -; v_call: TRBV12-3/TRBV12-4; clone_size: few
cdr3_nt: TGTGCCAGCAGCTCAATTCCTCCAGGGGCAGAAGGCTACACCTTC; cdr3_aa: CASSSIPPGAEGYTF; j_call: TRBJ1-2; d_call: -; v_call: TRBV28; clone_size: medium-sized
cdr3_nt: TGCAGTGCTAGCCCATCAATAGCGGGGAGCCAAGAGACCCAGTACTTC; cdr3_aa: CSASPSIAGSQETQYF; j_call: TRBJ2-5; d_call: TRBD2; v_call: TRBV20-1; clone_size: -
cdr3_nt: TGTGCCAGCAGCCAAGCTGCGGGAGATACCTACGAGCAGTACTTC; cdr3_aa: CASSQAAGDTYEQYF; j_call: TRBJ2-7; d_call: TRBD2; v_call: TRBV4-2; clone_size: few
cdr3_nt: TGTGCCAGCAGAACGGACCATAATTCACCCCTCCACTTT; cdr3_aa: CASRTDHNSPLHF; j_call: TRBJ1-6; d_call: -; v_call: TRBV2; clone_size: -
cdr3_nt: TGTGCCAGCAGCTTAGAGGCAGGGACTTATTCACCCCTCCACTTT; cdr3_aa: CASSLEAGTYSPLHF; j_call: TRBJ1-6; d_call: -; v_call: TRBV7-9; clone_size: few
cdr3_nt: TGTGCCAGCAGTTTTTCGACAGCCCCGTCCTACGAGCAGTACTTC; cdr3_aa: CASSFSTAPSYEQYF; j_call: TRBJ2-7; d_call: -; v_call: TRBV12-3/TRBV12-4; clone_size: many
cdr3_nt: TGTGCCAGCAGCTTTCAGGGAGGTCGGGAAAAACTGTTTTTT; cdr3_aa: CASSFQGGREKLFF; j_call: TRBJ1-4; d_call: -; v_call: TRBV7-2; clone_size: few
cdr3_nt: TGCGCCAGCAGCCCCGTCCGCAGGACGGTCACCGGGGAGCTGTTTTTT; cdr3_aa: CASSPVRRTVTGELFF; j_call: TRBJ2-2; d_call: -; v_call: TRBV4-1; clone_size: -
cdr3_nt: TGTGCCAGCAGTTCCTCGGACAGGTTAACGAATTCACCCCTCCACTTT; cdr3_aa: CASSSSDRLTNSPLHF; j_call: TRBJ1-6; d_call: TRBD1; v_call: TRBV28; clone_size: -
cdr3_nt: TGCGCCAGCAGCCGTGGGACAGGGAACACTGAAGCTTTCTTT; cdr3_aa: CASSRGTGNTEAFF; j_call: TRBJ1-1; d_call: TRBD1; v_call: TRBV5-1; clone_size: medium-sized
cdr3_nt: TGTGCCTTCACGAGGGGACCAGGGTACGAGCAGTACTTC; cdr3_aa: CAFTRGPGYEQYF; j_call: TRBJ2-7; d_call: -; v_call: TRBV30; clone_size: many
cdr3_nt: TGCAGCGTTGCCGGGGGTTATCGGAACACTGAAGCTTTCTTT; cdr3_aa: CSVAGGYRNTEAFF; j_call: TRBJ1-1; d_call: -; v_call: TRBV29-1; clone_size: many
cdr3_nt: TGCAGTGCTGACTTGACTAGCGGGATGTCTAATGAGCAGTTCTTC; cdr3_aa: CSADLTSGMSNEQFF; j_call: TRBJ2-1; d_call: TRBD2; v_call: TRBV20-1; clone_size: many